These T cell receptor beta chains were read from a single sample in a study of blood T cell repertoires in COVID-19. Assay: immunoSEQ multiplex PCR; the TCRdb copy retains only in-frame clones and omits some. This table has roughly 99,000 clones, 85% to 90% appearing once. What was sequenced was peripheral blood. The source of these receptors is a man aged 50 to 59 with COVID-19, enrolled during active disease. Both conserved end residues are part of each CDR3.

J | V | CDR3
TRBJ2-6 | TRBV6-2/TRBV6-3 | CASSPVSSGANVLTF
TRBJ1-3 | TRBV9 | CASTSEGFSGNTIYF
TRBJ1-2 | TRBV7-9 | CASSSTNYGYTF
TRBJ1-4 | TRBV5-1 | CASSQRTEGGEKLFF
TRBJ1-5 | TRBV7-8 | CASSLDRGGNQPQHF
TRBJ1-5 | TRBV7-2 | CASSLAPGLSNQPQHF
TRBJ1-6 | TRBV11-2 | CASSSPSRGSSPLHF
TRBJ1-4 | TRBV5-1 | CASSPGEGGKLFF
TRBJ2-1 | TRBV5-5 | CASCLAGGPYNEQFF
TRBJ1-2 | TRBV14 | CASSQLRTGGNYGYTF
TRBJ2-7 | TRBV10-3 | CAISESTGLAGVSYEQYF
TRBJ2-1 | TRBV28 | CASRGAGSNEQFF
TRBJ1-1 | TRBV5-4 | CASKEGTFPGFTEAFF
TRBJ2-1 | TRBV5-4 | CASSLGRWTRNEQFF
TRBJ2-3 | TRBV9 | CASSPRTGRDTQYF
TRBJ2-1 | TRBV13 | CASSSSAGGPHNEQFF
TRBJ2-7 | TRBV7-9 | CASSSGTGHYEQYF
TRBJ2-1 | TRBV18 | CASSPQDSYNEQFF
TRBJ1-2 | TRBV3-1/TRBV3-2 | CASSRRALGGGDYGYTF
TRBJ2-2 | TRBV6-5 | CASSFDRRGYTGELFF
TRBJ1-2 | TRBV7-8 | CASSPGGTYGYTF
TRBJ1-2 | TRBV6-2/TRBV6-3 | CASSYSIGGNYGYTF
TRBJ2-7 | TRBV6-5 | CASSYDGTGGYEQYF
TRBJ1-2 | TRBV28 | CASTLNRSYGYTF
TRBJ1-1 | TRBV20-1 | CSAGDRGIAFF
TRBJ1-5 | TRBV5-3 | CARRRRDSNQPQHF
TRBJ1-1 | TRBV18 | CASSPYQGGTEAFF
TRBJ1-1 | TRBV4-3 | CASSQVRGGQGRAFF
TRBJ1-1 | TRBV30 | CAWRRQGIPPLNTEAFF
TRBJ2-7 | TRBV6-1 | CASSDKTGTGTYEQYF
TRBJ2-2 | TRBV29-1 | CSARRGTGNAGELFF
TRBJ1-6 | TRBV7-9 | CASSLRGTSVNSPLHF
TRBJ1-5 | TRBV4-3 | CASSHPTKAGVQPQHF
TRBJ1-1 | TRBV4-1 | CASSNHPGQRVNTEAFF
TRBJ2-7 | TRBV28 | CASSFALAGGTDEQYF
TRBJ2-3 | TRBV2 | CASSRTRTSTDTQYF
TRBJ2-5 | TRBV7-3 | CASSLIAGTLETQYF
TRBJ2-1 | TRBV5-1 | CASSLDAGGGAVEQFF
TRBJ1-1 | TRBV30 | CAWSVWSGTEAFF
TRBJ1-2 | TRBV29-1 | CSVDAQGVADGYTF
TRBJ2-7 | TRBV6-2/TRBV6-3 | CASSYTVSEQYF
TRBJ2-5 | TRBV6-1 | CASREAGVMRETQYF
TRBJ1-2 | TRBV18 | CASSPPAGVNYGYTF
TRBJ2-3 | TRBV5-1 | CASSPGLAFSDTQYF
TRBJ1-3 | TRBV28 | CASSFPSSSGNTIYF
TRBJ2-1 | TRBV21-1 | CASSKALSVTEQFF
TRBJ2-3 | TRBV13 | CASSLRQALTDTQYF
TRBJ1-1 | TRBV14 | CASSQVITPNTEAFF
TRBJ1-6 | TRBV4-1 | CASSPHTGSSYNSPLHF
TRBJ1-1 | TRBV2 | CASSEEGVGTEAFF
TRBJ2-7 | TRBV7-2 | CASSLGLLGSYEQYF
TRBJ2-7 | TRBV7-8 | CASSLALAYEQYF
TRBJ2-1 | TRBV18 | CASSGDREQFF
TRBJ1-5 | TRBV3-1/TRBV3-2 | CASSHEGQPQHF
TRBJ2-4 | TRBV5-1 | CASSNSGTMEMAQYF